What follows are 7 T cell receptor beta chains derived from one specimen sequenced in a study of graft-versus-host responses after intestinal transplantation (dated by TCRdb to 2020 to 2023). The library was obtained by the immunoSEQ multiplex PCR assay. The table was pulled from immuneACCESS by TCRdb, which kept in-frame rearrangements only. Such tables lose some clones; where checked, under half of the loss comes from unresolved V genes, and the rest has no known cause. This sample has 17,000 or so clones in its table, and about two fifths of those were observed once. The ten largest clones add up to over 3% of the sample. What the time point label conveys for this sample: cells obtained before transplantation from donor or recipient. Mixed lymphocyte reactions plated approximately 200,000 CFSE-labeled pre-transplant responders with approximately 200,000 irradiated violet-dye-labeled stimulators and were cultured for 6 to 7 days.

The sequences come from alloreactive CD8+ T cells from a mixed lymphocyte reaction culture, collected before intestinal transplant. This sample's cell subset or site label indicates: CFSE-low proliferating T cells sorted from roughly 6-day pre-transplant mixed lymphocyte reaction (GvH or HvG direction). Every receptor here comes from a human patient who received an intestinal transplant.

The chain is built from TRBV4-1 and TRBJ2-1, with D hard to call. Germline lookup yields CDR1 MGHRA and CDR2 YSYEKL. This CDR3 spans 15 amino acids. V lost 1 base, J lost 0 bases, and 7 bases lay in between. The CDR3 region has the DNA TGCGCCAGCAGCCAAGCGTTGAGCTCCTACAATGAGCAGTTCTTC. This sequence encodes CASSQALSSYNEQFF.

The chain uses TRBV29-1 and TRBJ2-3, with TRBD2 as a possible D gene (6 bases). The germline V gene has CDR1 SQVTM and CDR2 ANQGSEA. The CDR3 covers 15 residues. V was trimmed by 2 bases and J by 0 bases, leaving 12 bases between them. DNA of the CDR3: TGCAGCGTTGAAAGGGCGGGAATAAGCACAGATACGCAGTATTTT. Protein product: CSVERAGISTDTQYF.

This clone was picked up a small number of times. J is TRBJ1-6 and V is TRBV27; D possibly corresponds to TRBD1 (5 bases). Trimming stripped 1 base from V and 8 bases from J, with 15 bases between. CDR1 and CDR2 (germline): MNHEY, SMNVEV (reference sequence). The CDR3 extends over 16 amino acids. The CDR3 spells CASSLYFALGDSPLHF. In DNA form, the CDR3 reads TGTGCCAGCAGTTTATATTTTGCTCTAGGGGATTCACCCCTCCACTTT.

The chain links TRBV4-1 to TRBJ2-3; D ambiguous. This CDR3 has 14 amino acids. Germline V gives CDR1 MGHRA, CDR2 YSYEKL. Trimming pared 0 bases from V and 3 bases from J, leaving 7 bases between. The CDR3 sequence: CASSQEKVTDTQYF. Written as DNA, the CDR3 is TGCGCCAGCAGCCAAGAGAAGGTAACAGATACGCAGTATTTT.

For the CDR3, the DNA is TGCGCCAGCAGCCAGAGGGTCACTAGCGTTTTAATTAGTGAGCAGTTCTTC. It yields the protein CASSQRVTSVLISEQFF. V and J are TRBV4-1 and TRBJ2-1, with 7 bases that match TRBD2. Looked up from germline, CDR1 is MGHRA and CDR2 is YSYEKL. The length of the CDR3 is 17 residues. V shed 3 bases, J shed 9 bases, and the junction held 17 bases outside the gene matches.

With respect to this clone: The sample holds other DNA sequences that translate to the same CDR3. The chain carries TRBV25-1 and TRBJ1-1; D gene uncertain. Per germline, CDR1 MGHDK and CDR2 SYGVNS. The CDR3 is 15 residues long. V shed 6 bases and J shed 2 bases, with 16 bases lying between them. The CDR3, as DNA: TGTGCCAGCAGCCCGAACCGGCCGTTAAACACTGAAGCTTTCTTT. Protein sequence: CASSPNRPLNTEAFF.

This clone has only one observation. The V call is TRBV11-3, the J call TRBJ2-1; either TRBD1 or TRBD2 may fit D (5 bases each). Deletions cut 4 bases from V and 5 bases from J, with 15 bases between. CDR1 SGHNT and CDR2 YENEEA come from the germline V gene. This CDR3 region has 15 residues. CDR3 sequence reads: CASSYRPGRHNEQFF. As DNA, the CDR3 is TGTGCCAGCAGCTATCGACCGGGACGGCACAATGAGCAGTTCTTC. The complete variable domain, with remaining parts taken from reference TRBV11-3 and TRBJ2-1, reads EAGVVQSPRYKIIEKKQPVAFWCNPISGHNTLYWYLQNLGQGPELLIRYENEEAVDDSQLPKDRFSAERLKGVDSTLKIQPAELGDSAVYLCASSYRPGRHNEQFFGPGTRLTVL.